The 18 T cell receptor beta chains presented below share a single source sample, sequenced in a study of molecular identifiers for immune sequencing clone quantification. TCRdb independently ran MiXCR on the PCR reads; one entry per CDR3 protein. This repertoire shows approximately 12,000 distinct CDR3 sequences, 16% found once; its top ten account for around 1.7%. The sequenced material came from naive CD8+ T cells from blood, with Jurkat cell RNA spiked in. As to subset: FACS-sorted CD8+CD4-CCR7+CD45RA+ naive T cells. The origin of the receptors is a human donor in good health. Some libraries in this study had Jurkat cell RNA spiked in.

This clonotype was seen at least ten times. The V call is TRBV6-2 or TRBV6-3, the J call TRBJ1-1; D ambiguous. The germline V gene encodes CDR1 MNHEY and CDR2 SVGEGT. With 2 bases removed from V and 8 bases from J, the gap between germline ends came to 9 bases. This CDR3 is 12 amino acids long. CDR3 nucleotides: TGTGCCAGCAGTTACGGGGTCCAGGAAGCTTTCTTT. Amino acids: CASSYGVQEAFF.

This clonotype was counted at least ten times. V gene TRBV12-3 or TRBV12-4 combines with J gene TRBJ2-1; no clear D. The CDR3 is 13 residues long. Trimming stripped 10 bases from V and 8 bases from J, with 18 bases between. CDR3 loop: CATRRPSWDEQFF. DNA of the CDR3: TGTGCCACCCGCCGCCCCTCTTGGGATGAGCAGTTCTTC.

This chain uses TRBV5-3 with TRBJ1-2; 9 nucleotides agree with TRBD1. TRBV5-3 is assigned to the ORF class and has an uncertain function. V shed 8 bases, J shed 7 bases, and the junction held 12 bases outside the gene matches. The CDR3 totals 14 residues. CDR3 region: CASSMGQGSCGYTF. The DNA of the CDR3 is TGTGCCAGCAGCATGGGACAGGGAAGCTGTGGCTACACCTTC.

Many counts were recorded for this clonotype. CDR3 nucleotides: TGTGCCAGCAGCTTTGTTGATGAGCAGTTCTTC. It yields the protein CASSFVDEQFF. The genes are TRBV11-2 and TRBJ2-1; D unclear. The CDR3 totals 11 residues. Germline V gene sequence: CDR1 SGHAT, CDR2 FQNNGV. V was shortened by 3 bases and J by 8 bases, with 5 bases between the two germline ends.

Comments on this clonotype: This sequence may be a read error, since a much larger clone differs from it by one base. The J gene is TRBJ2-7, the V gene TRBV25-1; a possible D gene is TRBD1 (6 bases). The germline gives CDR1 MGHDK, CDR2 SYGVNS. Trimming removed 4 bases at V and 3 bases at J, with 7 bases between. The CDR3 extends over 12 amino acids. In DNA form, the CDR3 reads TGTGCCAGCAGTGGGGGGCTCTACGAGCAGTACTTC. Translation: CASSGGLYEQYF.

This clonotype has ten or more counts. CDR3 bases: TGTGCCAGCAGCGGGGGTTTTACTAGCGGGTTCTACGAGCAGTACTTC. It is translated as CASSGGFTSGFYEQYF. The chain uses TRBV7-8 and TRBJ2-7, with 9 nucleotides matching TRBD2. In germline, CDR1 is SGHVS, CDR2 FQNEAQ. This CDR3 region has 16 residues. Trimming took 5 bases from V and 3 from J; bases not matched to a gene: 11.

In regard to this clonotype: A much larger clone differs from this one at a single base, so this may be a read error. The rearrangement uses TRBV7-8 and TRBJ2-1, with TRBD2 identical over 8 bases. Germline CDR1 SGHVS, CDR2 FQNEAQ. The CDR3 sequence is 15 residues long. The CDR3 DNA follows: TGTGCCAGCAGCTTTCGTCCGGGAGGGATCGATGAGCAGTCCTTC. Its protein is CASSFRPGGIDEQSF.

Remarks on this clonotype: A junction end diverges from the germline sequence, so it may reflect a read error. The chain combines TRBV7-2 with TRBJ2-1, with TRBD2 identical over 8 bases. The V gene's germline CDR1 is SGHTA and CDR2 FQGNSA. The CDR3 runs 17 residues. The DNA for the CDR3 is TGTGCCAGCAGCTTAACGGCTTGCGGGAGGAACTACAATGAGCAGCTCTTC. This encodes CASSLTACGRNYNEQLF.

This clonotype was seen repeatedly, ten times or more. The rearrangement uses TRBV5-4 and TRBJ1-1; tentatively, D is TRBD1 (5 bases). Germline V gene data show CDR1 as SGHNT and CDR2 as YYREEE (reference sequence). The ends were cut back, 5 bases at V and 1 base at J, with 6 bases in the middle. This CDR3 contains 12 residues. The CDR3 reads CASSRGNTEAFF. The CDR3 nucleotides read TGTGCCAGCAGTAGGGGGAACACTGAAGCTTTCTTT.

This clonotype was counted many times. The chain couples TRBV30 to TRBJ1-1; tentative D call: TRBD1 (5 bases). V was pared by 3 bases and J by 7 bases, with 12 bases between. Germline V gene lookup returns CDR1 GTSNPN and CDR2 SVGIG (reference sequence). This CDR3 spans 12 amino acids. The CDR3 loop reads CAWRPGGSEAFF. Here the CDR3 DNA reads TGTGCCTGGAGACCTGGGGGGAGTGAAGCTTTCTTT. The full variable domain, its missing parts supplied by reference TRBV30 and TRBJ1-1, is SQTIHQWPATLVQPVGSPLSLECTVEGTSNPNLYWYRQAAGRGLQLLFYSVGIGQISSEVPQNLSASRPQDRQFILSSKKLLLSDSGFYLCAWRPGGSEAFFGQGTRLTVV.

This clonotype ranks as medium-sized. Written as DNA, the CDR3 is TGCAGTGCTAGTGCCCCGGGACAGGGGTTGGACACTGAAGCTTTCTTT. The encoded protein is CSASAPGQGLDTEAFF. V is TRBV20-1 and J is TRBJ1-1; 10 bases agree with TRBD1. Germline V gene data show CDR1 as DFQATT and CDR2 as SNEGSKA (reference sequence). The CDR3 is 16 amino acids. J was trimmed by 3 bases and V by 3 bases; bases with no gene match: 10.

Details on this clonotype: Mismatch with germline at one junction end may stem from a read error. V usage is TRBV27 and J usage is TRBJ2-7; perhaps D is TRBD1 or TRBD2 (5 bases each). The CDR3 extends over 16 amino acids. Per the germline V gene, CDR1 is MNHEY and CDR2 is SMNVEV (reference sequence). This chain's CDR3 is CASSPTPTGGRYGQYF. The DNA of the CDR3 is TGTGCCAGCAGCCCCACCCCCACAGGAGGACGTTACGGGCAGTACTTC.

The chain recombines TRBV5-1 with TRBJ2-7; 10 bases are shared with TRBD2. The junction had 4 bases not matched to a gene; V was cut back by 4 bases and J by 3 bases. Germline V gene sequence: CDR1 SGHRS, CDR2 YFSETQ. The CDR3 loop spans 14 amino acids. The CDR3 DNA reads as TGCGCCAGCAGCGATGGACTAGCGGACTACGAGCAGTACTTC. Its protein is CASSDGLADYEQYF.

This clonotype is labeled as medium-sized. This chain links TRBV7-8 with TRBJ2-7; TRBD2 aligns across 7 bases. The CDR3 extends over 18 amino acids. V shed 1 base and J 4 bases; nucleotides not matched to a gene: 16. Germline CDR1 is SGHVS and CDR2 is FQNEAQ. CDR3 in amino acids: CASSLVGTTSVEGYEQYF. The CDR3 coding sequence is TGTGCCAGCAGCTTAGTGGGGACCACTAGCGTCGAGGGGTACGAGCAGTACTTC.

Relative to its sample, this clonotype is medium-sized. The CDR3 is CASSLRRGPETQYF. The CDR3 DNA sequence: TGTGCCAGCAGTTTGCGCCGGGGGCCAGAGACCCAGTACTTC. The J gene is TRBJ2-5, the V gene TRBV27, with D perhaps matching TRBD1 or TRBD2 (6 bases each). The CDR3 has 14 amino acids. V was shortened by 3 bases and J by 4 bases, with 12 bases between the two germline ends. Per the germline V gene, CDR1 is MNHEY and CDR2 is SMNVEV (reference sequence).

The chain is built from TRBV7-9 and TRBJ2-7; D may be TRBD2 (6 bases). CDR3 length: 14 amino acids. Between the trimmed V and J ends, which lost 2 bases and 3 bases, there was a span of 11 bases. Germline V lookup: CDR1 SEHNR, CDR2 FQNEAQ (reference sequence). The CDR3 nucleotides are TGTGCCAGCAGCTTATTAGGCGGGATCTACGAGCAGTACTTC. Protein: CASSLLGGIYEQYF.

As to this clonotype: A much larger clone differs by one base, so this may be a read error. The chain is built from TRBV27 and TRBJ2-7; weak D call: TRBD2 (7 bases). Trimming shortened V by 2 bases and J by 4 bases, and 18 bases separated the two germline ends. Germline assignment: CDR1 MNHEY and CDR2 SMNVEV (reference sequence). This CDR3 spans 16 amino acids. The CDR3 spells CASSLQVSRGGYEQYF. For the CDR3, the DNA is TGTGCCAGCAGTTTACAAGTCTCTAGGGGGGGATACGAGCAGTACTTC.

By share, this clonotype counts as medium-sized. The chain recombines TRBV29-1 with TRBJ2-7, with a possible D match to TRBD1 (5 bases). CDR3 size: 14 residues. CDR1 is SQVTM, CDR2 ANQGSEA, per germline. Trimming shortened V by 2 bases and J by 1 base, and 12 bases separated the two germline ends. CDR3 in amino acids: CSVESRASSYEQYF. As DNA, the CDR3 is TGCAGCGTTGAATCCAGGGCCAGTTCCTACGAGCAGTACTTC.